The subject of this entry is one T cell receptor (beta chain). Antigen unknown. A clone one base away is much larger, so this may be a read error. Germline values: CDR1 LNHDA, CDR2 SQIVND (reference sequence). This CDR3 is built from 12 residues. This record comes from a study of tumor and adjacent non-tumor tissue in lung cancer. Background on the study: Histology: around 13 adenocarcinoma, 2 squamous cell carcinoma, 1 small cell lung cancer. Patients were aged about 30 to 80, fewer than twelve men and 4 to 6 women, stage I to III.

Three rounds of nested PCR, following a modified ARM-PCR protocol, produced the TCRbeta library. Via MiXCR, TCRdb re-called the multiplex PCR reads, giving one row per CDR3 protein. The table has around 60,000 distinct CDR3 sequences, about 56% seen once. No cell sorting was done before RNA was extracted from the tissue. The normal lung tissue was taken more than 3 cm from the tumor edge. Findings of the study overall: Tumor repertoires had a smaller top 100 clone share than normal lung. Shorter survival was associated with higher TCR diversity in tumors.

The clonotype was recovered from a man aged 70 or older with non-small cell lung cancer. J is TRBJ2-7 and V is TRBV19, with D maybe TRBD1 (5 bases). Sequencing was performed on distant non-tumor lung tissue. The CDR3 sequence is CASGRGSYEEYF. CDR3 coding DNA: TGTGCCAGCGGTAGGGGAAGCTACGAGGAGTACTTC.